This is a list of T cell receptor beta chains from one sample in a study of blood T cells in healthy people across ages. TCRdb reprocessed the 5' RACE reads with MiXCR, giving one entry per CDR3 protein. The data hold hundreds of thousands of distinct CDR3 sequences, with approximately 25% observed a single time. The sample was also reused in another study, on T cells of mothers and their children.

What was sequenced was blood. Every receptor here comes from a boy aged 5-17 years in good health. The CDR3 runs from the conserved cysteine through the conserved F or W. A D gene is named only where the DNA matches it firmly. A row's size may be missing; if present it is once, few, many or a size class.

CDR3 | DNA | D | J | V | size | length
CSVHGQGARGYGYTF | TGCAGCGTCCACGGACAGGGGGCGCGTGGCTATGGCTACACCTTC | TRBD1 | TRBJ1-2 | TRBV29-1 | once | 15
CSVAGRGTVPDTQYF | TGCAGCGTTGCCGGAAGGGGGACAGTGCCAGATACGCAGTATTTT | TRBD1 | TRBJ2-3 | TRBV29-1 | - | 15
CATSSDRGLETQYF | TGTGCCACCAGCAGCGACAGGGGTCTGGAGACCCAGTACTTC | TRBD1 | TRBJ2-5 | TRBV15 | many | 14
CSVQSDRDEQYF | TGCAGCGTACAATCAGACAGGGACGAGCAGTACTTC | TRBD1 | TRBJ2-7 | TRBV29-1 | - | 12
CSASEGWEQYF | TGCAGTGCTAGCGAGGGTTGGGAGCAGTACTTC | - | TRBJ2-7 | TRBV20-1 | - | 11
CASSLFDYGYTF | TGTGCCAGCAGCTTATTTGACTATGGCTACACCTTC | - | TRBJ1-2 | TRBV11-2 | few | 12
CASRTTGARAFF | TGTGCCAGCCGCACAACAGGGGCGAGGGCTTTCTTT | TRBD1 | TRBJ1-1 | TRBV2 | few | 12
CASYPGQGKETQYF | TGTGCCAGCTACCCGGGACAGGGTAAAGAGACCCAGTACTTC | TRBD1 | TRBJ2-5 | TRBV6-5 | few | 14
CASSLDRGAGNTIYF | TGTGCTAGCAGCTTAGATCGGGGCGCTGGAAACACCATATATTTT | - | TRBJ1-3 | TRBV7-7 | few | 15
CASSLGPPRGEQYF | TGTGCCAGCAGTTTAGGGCCACCTCGGGGCGAGCAGTACTTC | - | TRBJ2-7 | TRBV27 | - | 14
CASDGGTSGVQETQYF | TGTGCCAGCGATGGAGGGACTAGCGGGGTACAAGAGACCCAGTACTTC | TRBD2 | TRBJ2-5 | TRBV2 | - | 16
CSARREWPTSGYTF | TGCAGTGCTAGGAGGGAATGGCCAACCTCGGGCTACACCTTC | - | TRBJ1-2 | TRBV20-1 | few | 14
CSARENRNYGYTF | TGCAGTGCTAGAGAGAACCGGAACTATGGCTACACCTTC | - | TRBJ1-2 | TRBV20-1 | - | 13
CASTGLAGGWETQYF | TGTGCCAGCACAGGACTAGCGGGGGGGTGGGAGACCCAGTACTTC | TRBD2 | TRBJ2-5 | TRBV7-2 | few | 15
CASSSGIFSYEQYF | TGTGCCAGCAGTTCAGGGATTTTCTCCTACGAGCAGTACTTC | - | TRBJ2-7 | TRBV27 | - | 14
CASSHLSGGAAKNIQYF | TGTGCCAGCAGCCACCTTAGCGGGGGGGCGGCCAAAAACATTCAGTACTTC | TRBD2 | TRBJ2-4 | TRBV4-2 | few | 17
CASSSLAGGPGEQFF | TGTGCCAGCAGCTCACTAGCGGGAGGGCCTGGTGAGCAGTTCTTC | TRBD2 | TRBJ2-1 | TRBV7-3 | few | 15
CSVERDRVNEQFF | TGCAGCGTTGAAAGGGACAGGGTCAATGAGCAGTTCTTC | TRBD1 | TRBJ2-1 | TRBV29-1 | - | 13
CAISEFWDNNQETQYF | TGTGCCATCAGTGAGTTCTGGGACAATAATCAAGAGACCCAGTACTTC | - | TRBJ2-5 | TRBV10-3 | - | 16
CATRKGLAGVVNGGELFF | TGTGCCACCAGAAAGGGACTAGCGGGAGTCGTAAACGGTGGGGAGCTGTTTTTT | TRBD2 | TRBJ2-2 | TRBV15 | - | 18
CASTLTGHSYEQYF | TGTGCCAGCACCCTGACAGGGCACTCCTACGAGCAGTACTTC | TRBD1 | TRBJ2-7 | TRBV2 | - | 14
CASRRQGEYNEQFF | TGTGCCAGCAGACGACAGGGGGAGTACAATGAGCAGTTCTTC | TRBD1 | TRBJ2-1 | TRBV27 | - | 14
CASSLYSGSYNEQFF | TGTGCCAGCAGTTTGTATAGCGGGAGCTACAATGAGCAGTTCTTC | TRBD2 | TRBJ2-1 | TRBV12-3/TRBV12-4 | - | 15
CASSYPETYEQYF | TGTGCCAGCAGTTATCCTGAAACTTACGAGCAGTACTTC | - | TRBJ2-7 | TRBV6-6 | few | 13
CAMGRDRENEQFF | TGTGCCATGGGAAGGGACAGGGAAAATGAGCAGTTCTTC | TRBD1 | TRBJ2-1 | TRBV10-3 | few | 13
CTTSRAIATAPNTEAFF | TGTACCACCAGCAGAGCGATCGCGACAGCCCCTAACACTGAAGCTTTCTTT | - | TRBJ1-1 | TRBV15 | - | 17
CASSHKAGTNYGYTF | TGTGCCAGCAGCCACAAAGCCGGGACAAACTATGGCTACACCTTC | - | TRBJ1-2 | TRBV3-1 | few | 15
CASSLGSVGIDEQFF | TGCGCCAGCAGCTTAGGTAGCGTGGGGATCGATGAGCAGTTCTTC | - | TRBJ2-1 | TRBV5-1 | few | 15
CSVERTPQETQYF | TGCAGCGTTGAACGGACACCTCAAGAGACCCAGTACTTC | - | TRBJ2-5 | TRBV29-1 | few | 13
CAGSLGRQETQYF | TGCGCCGGCAGCTTAGGACGTCAAGAGACCCAGTACTTC | - | TRBJ2-5 | TRBV5-1 | - | 13
CSATDGTLTDTQYF | TGCAGTGCTACCGACGGGACCCTCACAGATACGCAGTATTTT | - | TRBJ2-3 | TRBV20-1 | - | 14
CASSRADGSYEQYF | TGTGCCAGCAGCAGGGCTGATGGATCCTACGAGCAGTACTTC | - | TRBJ2-7 | TRBV6-5 | few | 14
CASSQPGKKGETQYF | TGTGCCAGCAGCCAACCCGGAAAGAAGGGGGAGACCCAGTACTTC | - | TRBJ2-5 | TRBV28 | - | 15
CATSRDEAGLEGLAYNEQFF | TGTGCCACCAGCAGAGATGAGGCGGGGCTCGAGGGACTAGCCTACAATGAGCAGTTCTTC | TRBD2 | TRBJ2-1 | TRBV15 | - | 20
CASSLSQGSGGYTF | TGTGCCAGCAGTTTATCACAGGGCTCAGGTGGCTACACCTTC | - | TRBJ1-2 | TRBV27 | few | 14
CASSLSPDSYEQYF | TGTGCCAGCAGTTTATCTCCGGACTCCTACGAGCAGTACTTC | - | TRBJ2-7 | TRBV28 | few | 14
CASSHHRAYEQYF | TGTGCCAGCAGTCACCACCGGGCCTACGAGCAGTACTTC | - | TRBJ2-7 | TRBV12-3/TRBV12-4 | few | 13
CASSPMNTEAFF | TGTGCCAGCAGCCCAATGAACACTGAAGCTTTCTTT | - | TRBJ1-1 | TRBV6-2/TRBV6-3 | many | 12
CSGWGHLNTEAFF | TGCAGCGGCTGGGGACACCTGAACACTGAAGCTTTCTTT | - | TRBJ1-1 | TRBV29-1 | few | 13
CSARFEGYEQYF | TGCAGTGCTCGATTCGAGGGGTACGAGCAGTACTTC | - | TRBJ2-7 | TRBV20-1 | - | 12
CASSQGFRLAGVSYNEQFF | TGCGCCAGCAGCCAAGGTTTTAGACTAGCGGGGGTTTCCTACAATGAGCAGTTCTTC | TRBD2 | TRBJ2-1 | TRBV4-3 | - | 19
CSVERTGGTGEQYF | TGCAGCGTTGAGAGGACAGGGGGCACGGGCGAGCAGTACTTC | TRBD1 | TRBJ2-7 | TRBV29-1 | few | 14
CSARVAGRMSTDTQYF | TGCAGTGCTAGAGTAGCGGGAAGGATGAGCACAGATACGCAGTATTTT | TRBD2 | TRBJ2-3 | TRBV20-1 | once | 16